These T cell receptor beta chains were read from a single sample in a study of cytomegalovirus exposure and HLA in healthy donors. Sequencing used immunoSEQ multiplex PCR; TCRdb keeps in-frame clones, though not all of them. The table shows 60,000 to 80,000 clones, with approximately 67% occurring only once. The sequenced material came from PBMCs. These receptors were collected from a man aged 30-40 years in good health and CMV-seronegative. The CDR3 runs from the conserved cysteine through the conserved F or W. A D gene is named only where the DNA matches it firmly. Not every row has a clone size; where given, it reads once, few, many or a size class.

-	TRBV6-1	14	TRBD1	TRBJ2-7	CASRPTGQTYEQYF	TGTGCCAGCAGACCGACGGGACAGACCTACGAGCAGTACTTC
-	TRBV10-3	13	-	TRBJ1-1	CAIRGGKNTEAFF	TGTGCCATCAGGGGGGGGAAGAACACTGAAGCTTTCTTT
once	TRBV7-2	15	TRBD2	TRBJ2-5	CASSTLAGDQETQYF	TGTGCCAGCAGCACCCTAGCGGGGGACCAAGAGACCCAGTACTTC
-	TRBV7-9	15	-	TRBJ2-5	CASSKGFQGSETQYF	TGTGCCAGCAGCAAAGGGTTCCAGGGATCGGAGACCCAGTACTTC
few	TRBV2	14	TRBD1	TRBJ2-1	CASDPTGPNTEQFF	TGTGCCAGCGACCCGACAGGGCCGAACACTGAGCAGTTCTTC
-	TRBV11-1	15	TRBD2	TRBJ2-2	CASMVSGGGTGELFF	TGTGCCAGCATGGTGTCCGGGGGAGGGACCGGGGAGCTGTTTTTT
-	TRBV4-1	15	-	TRBJ2-7	CASSQEDKGLGEQYF	TGCGCCAGCAGCCAAGAGGATAAGGGGTTAGGAGAGCAGTACTTC
-	TRBV5-1	15	TRBD2	TRBJ2-5	CASRKGTSSQETQYF	TGCGCCAGCAGAAAAGGGACTAGCAGCCAAGAGACCCAGTACTTC
-	TRBV7-9	17	TRBD1	TRBJ1-2	CASSFFVAGQGLYGYTF	TGTGCCAGCAGCTTCTTCGTAGCTGGACAGGGCCTTTATGGCTACACCTTC
-	TRBV21-1	11	-	TRBJ1-5	CASSTQEPQHF	TGTGCCAGCAGCACGCAGGAGCCCCAGCATTTT
-	TRBV6-5	16	TRBD2	TRBJ2-5	CASSYSPSGGEETQYF	TGTGCCAGCAGTTACTCGCCTAGCGGGGGGGAAGAGACCCAGTACTTC
-	TRBV5-1	14	TRBD1	TRBJ1-2	CASSLETGDNGYTF	TGCGCCAGCAGCTTGGAGACAGGGGACAATGGCTACACCTTC
-	TRBV7-9	16	TRBD1	TRBJ2-3	CASSLELGDRGRAPYF	TGTGCCAGCAGCTTAGAACTAGGGGACAGGGGCCGAGCCCCCTATTTT
-	TRBV10-3	13	-	TRBJ1-1	CAIRGQPNTEAFF	TGTGCCATCAGGGGACAACCGAACACTGAAGCTTTCTTT
-	TRBV19	13	TRBD1	TRBJ2-4	CASSVDRGNIQYF	TGTGCCAGTAGTGTCGACAGGGGGAACATTCAGTACTTC
-	TRBV15	12	-	TRBJ2-5	CATSRDSETQYF	TGTGCCACCAGCAGAGATTCGGAGACCCAGTACTTC
-	TRBV29-1	13	-	TRBJ2-6	CSVDWGVDNVLTF	TGCAGCGTTGATTGGGGGGTCGACAACGTCCTGACTTTC
-	TRBV5-1	13	-	TRBJ1-1	CASSLAENTEAFF	TGCGCCAGCAGCTTGGCAGAGAACACTGAAGCTTTCTTT
-	TRBV4-1	18	-	TRBJ2-7	CASSQEGDMGAGTYEQYF	TGCGCCAGCAGCCAAGAAGGGGACATGGGGGCAGGAACCTACGAGCAGTACTTC
few	TRBV5-1	16	TRBD2	TRBJ2-3	CASSLEASGGGDTQYF	TGCGCCAGCAGCTTGGAGGCTAGCGGGGGAGGAGATACGCAGTATTTT
-	TRBV6-5	14	-	TRBJ1-5	CASSKLASNQPQHF	TGTGCCAGCAGCAAACTAGCGAGCAATCAGCCCCAGCATTTT
once	TRBV7-2	14	-	TRBJ2-5	CASSVITLQETQYF	TGTGCCAGCAGCGTAATTACTCTCCAAGAGACCCAGTACTTC
-	TRBV5-1	15	-	TRBJ2-6	CASSLQNSGANVLTF	TGCGCCAGCAGCTTACAAAACTCTGGGGCCAACGTCCTGACTTTC
once	TRBV4-1	14	-	TRBJ1-1	CASSHGGATTEAFF	TGCGCCAGCAGCCACGGTGGAGCGACCACTGAAGCTTTCTTT
-	TRBV7-2	16	-	TRBJ1-3	CASSLVPERSGNTIYF	TGTGCCAGCAGCTTAGTTCCAGAGCGCTCTGGAAACACCATATATTTT
-	TRBV30	12	-	TRBJ1-6	CAWGGVNSPLHF	TGTGCCTGGGGGGGGGTTAATTCACCCCTCCACTTT
-	TRBV6-1	14	TRBD1	TRBJ1-1	CASSGRGRDTEAFF	TGTGCCAGCAGTGGCAGGGGGCGCGACACTGAAGCTTTCTTT
-	TRBV7-9	15	TRBD1	TRBJ2-5	CASSLQGETWETQYF	TGTGCCAGCAGCTTACAGGGGGAGACGTGGGAGACCCAGTACTTC
once	TRBV5-6	13	-	TRBJ1-2	CASSLGRLYGYTF	TGTGCCAGCAGCTTGGGCAGGTTATATGGCTACACCTTC
few	TRBV25-1	15	-	TRBJ2-2	CASSDTGKFAGELFF	TGTGCCAGCAGTGATACAGGGAAATTTGCCGGGGAGCTGTTTTTT
-	TRBV6-4	14	TRBD1	TRBJ2-2	CASGTGGASGELFF	TGTGCCAGCGGGACAGGGGGCGCATCCGGGGAGCTGTTTTTT
-	TRBV6-5	14	-	TRBJ1-6	CASSYGQGIAPLHF	TGTGCCAGCAGTTACGGGCAGGGTATAGCACCCCTCCACTTT
-	TRBV29-1	14	TRBD1	TRBJ1-5	CSGPRDSGNQPQHF	TGCAGCGGTCCAAGGGACAGTGGAAATCAGCCCCAGCATTTT
-	TRBV5-4	13	-	TRBJ2-5	CASSGQYQETQYF	TGTGCCAGCAGTGGACAGTACCAAGAGACCCAGTACTTC
-	TRBV6-5	11	-	TRBJ2-7	CASRNNYEQYF	TGTGCCAGCAGAAACAACTACGAGCAGTACTTC
-	TRBV5-1	15	TRBD1	TRBJ2-1	CASSLEWDRVGAVIF	TGCGCCAGCAGCTTGGAATGGGACAGGGTTGGTGCAGTGATCTTC
once	TRBV7-9	13	TRBD1	TRBJ1-1	CASSQLQGREAFF	TGTGCCAGCAGCCAATTACAGGGGCGGGAAGCTTTCTTT
few	TRBV6-6	12	-	TRBJ2-7	CASWASTYEQYF	TGTGCCAGCTGGGCTAGCACCTACGAGCAGTACTTC
-	TRBV6-1	13	-	TRBJ2-4	CASSTPAKNIQYF	TGTGCCAGCAGTACACCTGCCAAAAACATTCAGTACTTC
-	TRBV5-1	15	-	TRBJ2-6	CASSYRTAGANVLTF	TGCGCCAGCAGCTACCGGACAGCTGGGGCCAACGTCCTGACTTTC
-	TRBV30	12	-	TRBJ2-1	CAWTDLGDEQFF	TGTGCCTGGACGGACCTCGGGGATGAGCAGTTCTTC
-	TRBV5-1	12	-	TRBJ1-2	CASSLTEYGYTF	TGCGCCAGCAGCTTGACTGAATATGGCTACACCTTC
-	TRBV9	15	-	TRBJ2-3	CASSVQGHETDTQYF	TGTGCCAGCAGCGTACAGGGCCACGAGACAGATACGCAGTATTTT
few	TRBV4-1	16	TRBD2	TRBJ2-2	CASSLGGGLAPGELFF	TGCGCCAGCAGCCTAGGGGGGGGACTAGCCCCCGGGGAGCTGTTTTTT
once	TRBV6-5	14	-	TRBJ1-1	CASSYSPQAGEAFF	TGTGCCAGCAGTTACTCGCCCCAAGCGGGTGAAGCTTTCTTT
-	TRBV7-2	14	-	TRBJ2-7	CASSNEGLIGEQYF	TGTGCCAGCAGCAATGAGGGACTCATAGGCGAGCAGTACTTC
once	TRBV29-1	11	-	TRBJ2-1	CSVDSLNEQFF	TGCAGCGTTGATTCCCTCAATGAGCAGTTCTTC
medium-sized	TRBV4-1	16	TRBD2	TRBJ2-1	CASSQVSSGEYNEQFF	TGCGCCAGCAGCCAAGTATCCAGCGGGGAATACAATGAGCAGTTCTTC
-	TRBV9	14	TRBD1	TRBJ2-2	CASSVGQGTGELFF	TGTGCCAGCAGCGTAGGACAGGGCACCGGGGAGCTGTTTTTT
few	TRBV9	12	-	TRBJ2-5	CASSGPQETQYF	TGTGCCAGCAGCGGTCCTCAAGAGACCCAGTACTTC
-	TRBV5-1	14	-	TRBJ2-7	CASSERTLNYEQYF	TGCGCCAGCAGCGAAAGGACTCTTAACTACGAGCAGTACTTC
-	TRBV5-1	16	TRBD1	TRBJ2-7	CASSEAGTGASYEQYF	TGCGCCAGCAGCGAAGCCGGGACAGGGGCTTCCTACGAGCAGTACTTC
-	TRBV6-6	15	-	TRBJ2-3	CASSDRDLSTDTQYF	TGTGCCAGCAGCGACCGGGACTTGAGCACAGATACGCAGTATTTT
-	TRBV2	15	-	TRBJ2-7	CASSARQISSYEQYF	TGTGCCAGCAGTGCAAGACAAATAAGCTCCTACGAGCAGTACTTC
-	TRBV7-2	15	TRBD1	TRBJ1-5	CASSSDRGGTQPQHF	TGTGCCAGCAGCTCGGACAGGGGAGGAACTCAGCCCCAGCATTTT
-	TRBV5-4	15	TRBD1	TRBJ2-2	CASSLPQGANGELFF	TGTGCCAGCAGCTTGCCCCAGGGGGCCAACGGGGAGCTGTTTTTT
few	TRBV5-6	14	TRBD1	TRBJ2-1	CASSPGQGRHEQFF	TGTGCCAGCAGCCCCGGACAGGGGAGGCATGAGCAGTTCTTC
few	TRBV7-3	15	-	TRBJ2-5	CASSPTGSFQETQYF	TGTGCCAGCAGCCCGACAGGTTCCTTCCAAGAGACCCAGTACTTC